One sample yielded the 22 T cell receptor beta chains listed below, sequenced in a study of blood T cell repertoires in COVID-19. Libraries were prepared by immunoSEQ multiplex PCR; TCRdb keeps only in-frame clonotypes and omits some of them. The repertoire holds 45,000 to 60,000 clones, with 86% as singletons. Sequencing was carried out using peripheral blood. Receptors were obtained from a man between 60 and 75 years old with acute or convalescent COVID-19.

The chain carries TRBV5-1 and TRBJ2-3, with TRBD2 identical over 8 bases. The junction had 4 bases not matched to a gene; V was cut back by 2 bases and J by 2 bases. There are 15 residues in the CDR3. The germline V gene encodes CDR1 SGHRS and CDR2 YFSETQ. The CDR3 is CASSFSAGDTDTQYF. In nucleotides, the CDR3 is TGCGCCAGCAGCTTTTCAGCGGGGGACACAGATACGCAGTATTTT.

This clone was counted a single time. The rearrangement links TRBV12-5 to TRBJ2-4, with D possibly matching TRBD2 (7 bases). With 10 bases removed from V and 5 bases from J, the gap between germline ends came to 15 bases. CDR1 and CDR2 (germline): LGHNT, FRNRAP. This CDR3 comprises 13 residues. The DNA of the CDR3 is TGTGCTACCCTGGGGGGGGCCGAAAACATTCAGTACTTC. Translating gives CATLGGAENIQYF.

The J gene is TRBJ2-5, the V gene TRBV28; tentative D call: TRBD1 (7 bases). The germline V gene has CDR1 MDHEN and CDR2 SYDVKM. The CDR3 spans 13 residues. The germline V and J ends were trimmed by 3 bases and 8 bases, with 13 bases remaining between them. Here the CDR3 DNA reads TGTGCCAGCAGTTTGGGGCAGGGGGGAACCCAGTACTTC. Protein product: CASSLGQGGTQYF.

The V call is TRBV7-9, the J call TRBJ1-2; D may be TRBD1 (5 bases). This CDR3 spans 16 amino acids. V lost 4 bases and J lost 7, with 22 bases in between. Germline CDR1 reads SEHNR; CDR2 reads FQNEAQ (reference sequence). CDR3: CASSYGKSGGAGGYTF. The CDR3 DNA sequence: TGTGCCAGCAGCTATGGGAAGTCGGGAGGGGCCGGTGGCTACACCTTC.

This chain links TRBV27 with TRBJ2-7; TRBD2 matches 9 bases. The trim removed 5 bases at V and 5 bases at J, leaving 13 bases unmatched. Germline V gene sequence: CDR1 MNHEY, CDR2 SMNVEV (reference sequence). The CDR3 has 16 residues. The CDR3 sequence: CASSPNPGLALHEQYF. CDR3 nucleotides: TGTGCCAGCAGTCCAAACCCGGGACTAGCACTCCACGAGCAGTACTTC.

This chain's CDR3 is CASSMNGVQGLHQPQHF. The CDR3 nucleotides read TGTGCCAGTAGTATGAACGGAGTCCAGGGGTTACATCAGCCCCAGCATTTT. The chain joins TRBV19 to TRBJ1-5; TRBD1 is a possible D gene (6 bases). V was shortened by 3 bases and J by 5 bases, with 20 bases between the two germline ends. CDR1 LNHDA and CDR2 SQIVND come from the germline V gene (reference sequence). The CDR3 length is 17 residues.

The chain carries TRBV4-3 and TRBJ2-3; 13 bases match TRBD2. Germline V gene sequence: CDR1 LGHNA, CDR2 YSLEER. The CDR3 is 17 amino acids. V lost 1 base and J lost 4; bases outside the gene matches: 5. The CDR3 sequence: CASSQVLLAGGSDTQYF. The CDR3, as DNA: TGCGCCAGCAGCCAAGTGCTACTAGCGGGGGGGTCAGATACGCAGTATTTT.

CDR3 DNA sequence: TGCAGCGTTGAAGTAGGACACGCACCTTCCCCCTACGAGCAGTACTTC. Amino acid sequence: CSVEVGHAPSPYEQYF. This sequence joins TRBV29-1 and TRBJ2-7; a weak D match, TRBD1 (5 bases). V dropped 1 base and J dropped 2 bases, with 18 bases sitting between them. CDR1 is SQVTM, CDR2 ANQGSEA, per germline. The CDR3 covers 16 residues.

The V call is TRBV19, the J call TRBJ1-2; 9 bases align to TRBD1. Germline assignment: CDR1 LNHDA and CDR2 SQIVND (reference sequence). Trimming cost V 7 bases and J 5 bases; bases outside gene matches: 8. CDR3 length: 14 amino acids. CDR3 in amino acids: CASKSGTGPYGYTF. DNA of the CDR3: TGTGCCAGTAAGTCCGGGACAGGGCCTTATGGCTACACCTTC.

The chain has TRBV6-5 and TRBJ2-7; 8 nucleotides match TRBD2. The CDR3 has 15 residues. Germline V lookup: CDR1 MNHEY, CDR2 SVGAGI. J was trimmed by 3 bases and V by 7 bases; bases with no gene match: 11. The CDR3 nucleotides read TGTGCCAGCACCCCTCCAGCGGGGGCCCTCTACGAGCAGTACTTC. Protein product: CASTPPAGALYEQYF.

This clone has a single count. The rearrangement links TRBV14 to TRBJ1-1, with TRBD1 matching 10 bases. Germline V gene lookup returns CDR1 SGHDN and CDR2 FVKESK. With V trimmed by 3 bases and J by 5 bases, 6 bases remained unmatched. This CDR3 is 15 amino acids long. The CDR3 is CASSHLDRGRTEAFF. The CDR3 coding sequence is TGTGCCAGCAGCCACCTGGACAGGGGGAGGACTGAAGCTTTCTTT.

The rearrangement joins TRBV5-1 to TRBJ1-3; 7 nucleotides align to TRBD1. J was trimmed by 0 bases and V by 4 bases; bases with no gene match: 4. The germline V gene has CDR1 SGHRS and CDR2 YFSETQ. This CDR3 has 15 residues. Written as DNA, the CDR3 is TGCGCCAGCAGCGATCGACAGGGCTCTGGAAACACCATATATTTT. Its protein is CASSDRQGSGNTIYF.

V gene TRBV18 combines with J gene TRBJ2-1; TRBD2 matches at 12 bases. Per the germline V gene, CDR1 is KGHSH and CDR2 is LQKENI. J gave up 6 bases and V 3 bases, and 9 bases lay outside the gene matches. The CDR3 has 17 residues. The CDR3 DNA follows: TGTGCCAGCTCACCGCCGACTAGCGGGAGCATTTCCAATGAGCAGTTCTTC. Amino acids: CASSPPTSGSISNEQFF.

The chain carries TRBV14 and TRBJ2-2, with D perhaps TRBD2 (5 bases). The V end was cut by 7 bases, the J end by 9 bases, with 15 bases between. Germline CDR1 and CDR2: SGHDN and FVKESK. CDR3 size: 13 residues. CDR3 DNA: TGTGCCAGCAACCCACCGGGAAGTCGGGAGCTGTTTTTT. It is translated as CASNPPGSRELFF. Drawing the rest from reference TRBV14 and TRBJ2-2, the complete variable domain is EAGVTQFPSHSVIEKGQTVTLRCDPISGHDNLYWYRRVMGKEIKFLLHFVKESKQDESGMPNNRFLAERTGGTYSTLKVQPAELEDSGVYFCASNPPGSRELFFGEGSRLTVL.

The chain uses TRBV3-1 (or the pseudogene TRBV3-2) and TRBJ1-2; tentative D call: TRBD1 (6 bases). CDR1 and CDR2 from the germline V gene are LGHDT and YNNKEL (reference sequence). The CDR3 is 15 residues long. V was trimmed by 6 bases and J by 7 bases, leaving 21 bases between them. The CDR3 sequence: CASSRQIQGRGGYTF. CDR3 bases: TGTGCCAGCAGTCGCCAAATACAGGGTCGGGGTGGCTACACCTTC.

This clone appeared a single time. The rearrangement links TRBV5-1 to TRBJ2-3, with TRBD2 identical over 9 bases. The germline V gene has CDR1 SGHRS and CDR2 YFSETQ. CDR3 size: 14 residues. The V and J ends lost 3 bases and 5 bases, in that order; junction bases with no gene match: 4. CDR3 sequence: CASSSVLAGDTQYF. The CDR3, as DNA: TGCGCCAGCAGCTCAGTACTAGCGGGAGATACGCAGTATTTT.

The rearrangement joins TRBV7-8 to TRBJ2-1; 7 bases are a match to TRBD2. V was clipped by 1 base and J by 7 bases; unmatched bases: 4. Per germline, CDR1 SGHVS and CDR2 FQNEAQ. The CDR3 contains 14 residues. CDR3 sequence reads: CASSLEGRANEQFF. The CDR3 DNA reads TGTGCCAGCAGCTTAGAGGGGAGGGCAAATGAGCAGTTCTTC.

V gene TRBV14 combines with J gene TRBJ2-1; 7 positions match TRBD2. After removal of 1 base from V and 6 bases from J, the junction contained 3 bases not matched to a gene. Germline values: CDR1 SGHDN, CDR2 FVKESK. The CDR3 is 14 amino acids. The CDR3 reads CASSQGGRANEQFF. The CDR3 DNA follows: TGTGCCAGCAGCCAAGGCGGGAGAGCCAATGAGCAGTTCTTC.

The chain recombines TRBV27 with TRBJ1-6, with a tentative D call TRBD1 (6 bases). Germline assignment: CDR1 MNHEY and CDR2 SMNVEV (reference sequence). V lost 5 bases and J lost 8, with 16 bases in between. CDR3 size: 15 residues. The DNA for the CDR3 is TGTGCCAGCAGTGCCGGGACAAGGAGTGATTCACCCCTCCACTTT. It codes for CASSAGTRSDSPLHF.

In DNA form, the CDR3 reads TGTGCCAGCAGCGTAGGGGCGGGAGCGGGCTCGAGTGAGCAGTTCTTC. Its protein is CASSVGAGAGSSEQFF. The V gene is TRBV9, the J gene TRBJ2-1; 7 bases match TRBD2. Germline lookup yields CDR1 SGDLS and CDR2 YYNGEE. Trimming cost V 0 bases and J 9 bases; bases outside gene matches: 12. This CDR3 has 16 amino acids.

This chain joins TRBV5-1 and TRBJ2-7; 7 nucleotides line up with TRBD2. Trimming removed 4 bases from V and 2 bases from J; junction bases left unmatched: 9. CDR1 is SGHRS and CDR2 is YFSETQ in the germline V gene. The CDR3 contains 15 residues. In nucleotides, the CDR3 is TGCGCCAGCAGCGTTTCCGGGGGGATGACCTACGAGCAGTACTTC. This sequence encodes CASSVSGGMTYEQYF.

The chain is built from TRBV7-3 and TRBJ1-1; D is uncertain. The CDR3 spans 13 residues. Germline loops: CDR1 SGHTA, CDR2 FQGTGA. V was clipped by 5 bases and J by 4 bases, with 11 bases between them. The CDR3 spells CASSPTPGTEAFF. DNA of the CDR3: TGTGCCAGCAGCCCCACCCCCGGCACTGAAGCTTTCTTT.